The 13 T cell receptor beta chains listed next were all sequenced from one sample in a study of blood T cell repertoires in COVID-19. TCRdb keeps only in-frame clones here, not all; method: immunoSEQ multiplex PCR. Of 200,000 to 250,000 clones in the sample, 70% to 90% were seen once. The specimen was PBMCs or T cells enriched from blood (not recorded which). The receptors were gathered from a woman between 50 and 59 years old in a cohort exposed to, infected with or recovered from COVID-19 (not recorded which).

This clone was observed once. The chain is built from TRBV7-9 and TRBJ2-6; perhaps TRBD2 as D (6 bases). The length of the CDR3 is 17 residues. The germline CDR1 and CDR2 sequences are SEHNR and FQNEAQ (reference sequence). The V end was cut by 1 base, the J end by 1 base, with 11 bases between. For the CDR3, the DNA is TGTGCCAGCAGCTTAGGTTCGGGGGTATCTGGGGCCAACGTCCTGACTTTC. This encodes CASSLGSGVSGANVLTF.

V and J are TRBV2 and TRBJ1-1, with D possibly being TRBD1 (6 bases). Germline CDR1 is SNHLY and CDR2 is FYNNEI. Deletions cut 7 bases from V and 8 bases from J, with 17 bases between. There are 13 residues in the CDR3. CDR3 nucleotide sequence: TGTGCCAGCACCCCCCGACAAACAGGGGAAGCTTTCTTT. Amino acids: CASTPRQTGEAFF.

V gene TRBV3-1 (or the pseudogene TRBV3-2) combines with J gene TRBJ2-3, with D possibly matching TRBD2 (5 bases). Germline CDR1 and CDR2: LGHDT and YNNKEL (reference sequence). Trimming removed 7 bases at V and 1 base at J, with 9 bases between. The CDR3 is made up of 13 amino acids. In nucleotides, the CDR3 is TGTGCCAGCACGGGATACGGCACAGATACGCAGTATTTT. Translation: CASTGYGTDTQYF.

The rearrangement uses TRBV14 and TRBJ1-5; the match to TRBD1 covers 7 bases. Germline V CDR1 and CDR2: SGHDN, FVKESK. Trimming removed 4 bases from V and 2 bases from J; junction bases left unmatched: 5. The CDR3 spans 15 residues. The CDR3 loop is CASSRPTGGNQPQHF. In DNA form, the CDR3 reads TGTGCCAGCAGCCGGCCAACAGGGGGCAATCAGCCCCAGCATTTT.

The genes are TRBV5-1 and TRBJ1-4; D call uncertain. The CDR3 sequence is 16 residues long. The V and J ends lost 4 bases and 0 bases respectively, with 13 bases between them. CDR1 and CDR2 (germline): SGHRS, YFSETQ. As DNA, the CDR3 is TGCGCCAGCAGCCAAGGCGGGTTAGCAACTAATGAAAAACTGTTTTTT. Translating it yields CASSQGGLATNEKLFF.

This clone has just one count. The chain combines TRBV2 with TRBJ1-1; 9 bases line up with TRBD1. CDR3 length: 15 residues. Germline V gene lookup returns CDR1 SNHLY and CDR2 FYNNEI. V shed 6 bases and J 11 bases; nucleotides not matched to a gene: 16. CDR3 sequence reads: CASRDLLQGAGLAFF. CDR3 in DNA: TGTGCCAGCAGAGACCTCCTACAGGGGGCGGGTTTGGCTTTCTTT.

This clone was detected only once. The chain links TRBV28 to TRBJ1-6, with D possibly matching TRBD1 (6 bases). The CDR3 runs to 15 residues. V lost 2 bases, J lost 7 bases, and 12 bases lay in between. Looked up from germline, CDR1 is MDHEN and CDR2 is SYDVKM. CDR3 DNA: TGTGCCAGCAGTTTAGTTGACAGGCTGAATTCACCCCTCCACTTT. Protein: CASSLVDRLNSPLHF.

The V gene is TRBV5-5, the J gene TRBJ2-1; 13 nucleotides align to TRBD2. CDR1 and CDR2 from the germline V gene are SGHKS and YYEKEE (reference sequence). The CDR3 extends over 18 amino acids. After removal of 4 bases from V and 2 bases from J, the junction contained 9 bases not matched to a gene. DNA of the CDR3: TGTGCCAGCAGCCCGGGACTAGCGGGGCTAGTCCCCTACAATGAGCAGTTCTTC. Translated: CASSPGLAGLVPYNEQFF.

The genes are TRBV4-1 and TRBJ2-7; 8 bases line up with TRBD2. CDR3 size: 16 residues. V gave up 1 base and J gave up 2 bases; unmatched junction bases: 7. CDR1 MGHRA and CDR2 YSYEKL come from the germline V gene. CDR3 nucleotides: TGCGCCAGCAGCCAAGCCGGGGGGGGAGTAACCTACGAGCAGTACTTC. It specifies CASSQAGGGVTYEQYF.

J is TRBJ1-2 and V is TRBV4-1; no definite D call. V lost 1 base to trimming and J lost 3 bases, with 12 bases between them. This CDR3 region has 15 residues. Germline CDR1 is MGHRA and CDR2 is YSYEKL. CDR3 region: CASSQVYPGDYGYTF. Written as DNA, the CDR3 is TGCGCCAGCAGCCAAGTTTACCCGGGTGACTATGGCTACACCTTC.

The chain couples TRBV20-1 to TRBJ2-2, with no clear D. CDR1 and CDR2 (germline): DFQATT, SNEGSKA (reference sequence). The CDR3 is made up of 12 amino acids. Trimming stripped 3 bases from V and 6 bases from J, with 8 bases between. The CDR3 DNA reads TGCAGTGCTAGTCCCTATCCCGGGGAGCTGTTTTTT. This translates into CSASPYPGELFF.

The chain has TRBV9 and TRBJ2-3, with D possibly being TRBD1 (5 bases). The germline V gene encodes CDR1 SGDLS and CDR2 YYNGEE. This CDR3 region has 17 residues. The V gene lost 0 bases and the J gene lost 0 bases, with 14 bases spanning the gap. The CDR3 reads CASSVGGRVGSTDTQYF. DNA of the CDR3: TGTGCCAGCAGCGTAGGGGGCCGAGTGGGGAGCACAGATACGCAGTATTTT.

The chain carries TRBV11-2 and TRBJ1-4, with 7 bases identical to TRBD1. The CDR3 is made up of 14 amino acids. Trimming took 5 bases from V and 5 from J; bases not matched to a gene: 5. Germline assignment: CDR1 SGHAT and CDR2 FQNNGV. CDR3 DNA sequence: TGTGCCAGCAGCCGCAACAGGGGAAATGAAAAACTGTTTTTT. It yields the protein CASSRNRGNEKLFF. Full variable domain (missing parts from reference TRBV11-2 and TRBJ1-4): EAGVAQSPRYKIIEKRQSVAFWCNPISGHATLYWYQQILGQGPKLLIQFQNNGVVDDSQLPKDRFSAERLKGVDSTLKIQPAKLEDSAVYLCASSRNRGNEKLFFGSGTQLSVL.